Listed below are T cell receptor beta chains from one sample, sequenced in a study of glioma-infiltrating T cells. Via MiXCR, TCRdb re-called the multiplex PCR reads, giving one row per CDR3 protein. The table lists over 80,000 distinct CDR3 sequences, around 40% of them singletons. The sequencing sample was made of glioma tissue, nonneoplastic brain tissue, or PBMCs (not recorded which). Receptors were obtained from a human donor with low-grade glioma or glioblastoma, undergoing nonglioma brain surgery, or in good health (not recorded which). CDR3s include the opening cysteine and the closing phenylalanine or tryptophan. A D gene is named only where the DNA matches it firmly. Not all rows give a size; the values are once, few, many and, for expanded clones, a class.

j_call | cdr3_length | clone_size | d_call | v_call | cdr3_aa | cdr3_nt
TRBJ2-4 | 16 | many | NA | TRBV2 | CASLQGLSRAKNIQYF | TGTGCCAGCTTACAGGGTTTGAGTAGGGCCAAAAACATTCAGTACTTC
TRBJ2-5 | 13 | many | TRBD1 | TRBV27 | CASSAGGQETQYF | TGTGCCAGCAGTGCAGGGGGTCAAGAGACCCAGTACTTC
TRBJ2-3 | 15 | few | NA | TRBV29-1 | CSTSPQGLVTDTQYF | TGCAGCACTTCCCCACAGGGACTGGTCACAGATACGCAGTATTTT
TRBJ2-3 | 15 | many | NA | TRBV20-1 | CSARESLGVTDTQYF | TGCAGTGCTAGGGAGTCCCTCGGGGTCACAGATACGCAGTATTTT
TRBJ1-6 | 11 | many | NA | TRBV28 | CASSGIPPLHF | TGTGCCAGTTCCGGAATTCCGCCCCTCCACTTT
TRBJ1-2 | 14 | NA | NA | TRBV15 | CATSVRQSFYGYTF | TGTGCCACCAGCGTTAGACAGTCCTTCTATGGCTACACCTTC
TRBJ2-1 | 12 | many | NA | TRBV3-1 | CASSLSGREQFF | TGTGCCAGCAGCCTGTCGGGCCGAGAGCAGTTCTTC
TRBJ2-2 | 16 | NA | TRBD1 | TRBV7-9 | CTSSASGAGGTGELFF | TGTACCAGCAGTGCTTCCGGGGCAGGGGGCACCGGGGAGCTGTTTTTT
TRBJ1-2 | 15 | many | TRBD1 | TRBV7-2 | CASSLVRGQNYGYTF | TGTGCCAGCAGCTTAGTCAGGGGGCAAAACTATGGCTACACCTTC
TRBJ2-3 | 14 | many | NA | TRBV4-1 | CASSQSYSTDTQYF | TGCGCCAGCAGCCAAAGTTACAGCACAGATACGCAGTATTTT
TRBJ2-5 | 16 | few | TRBD2 | TRBV5-6 | CASSLLAGVLQETQYF | TGTGCCAGCAGCTTATTAGCGGGGGTCTTACAAGAGACCCAGTACTTC
TRBJ2-3 | 16 | NA | TRBD2 | TRBV5-4 | CASRFGLAGQTDTQYF | TGTGCCAGCAGATTCGGACTAGCGGGACAAACAGATACGCAGTATTTT
TRBJ2-7 | 14 | NA | TRBD1 | TRBV4-3 | CASRGTGLSYEQYF | TGCGCCTCCCGGGGGACAGGGCTCTCCTACGAGCAGTACTTC
TRBJ2-3 | 15 | NA | NA | TRBV27 | CASSLLGPTTDTQYF | TGTGCCAGCAGTTTATTAGGACCTACCACAGATACGCAGTATTTT
TRBJ2-3 | 15 | many | NA | TRBV6-1 | CASSESVHITDTQYF | TGTGCCAGCAGTGAATCTGTACACATCACAGATACGCAGTATTTT
TRBJ1-2 | 16 | many | NA | TRBV20-1 | CSARGQGSSFGYGYTF | TGCAGTGCTAGGGGGCAGGGCTCCTCCTTCGGCTATGGCTACACCTTC
TRBJ2-1 | 15 | many | TRBD2 | TRBV29-1 | CSVENWTRGYNEQFF | TGCAGCGTTGAAAATTGGACTAGGGGATACAATGAGCAGTTCTTC
TRBJ2-7 | 14 | many | NA | TRBV14 | CASSQDWGGYEQYF | TGTGCCAGCAGCCAAGATTGGGGAGGCTACGAGCAGTACTTC
TRBJ2-7 | 17 | NA | TRBD2 | TRBV28 | CASSGPSGRYTLDEQYF | TGTGCCAGCAGCGGGCCTAGCGGGAGGTATACCCTGGACGAGCAGTACTTC
TRBJ2-5 | 13 | NA | NA | TRBV20-1 | CSARDVSSGTQHF | TGCAGTGCTAGAGATGTGAGCTCCGGGACCCAGCACTTC
TRBJ2-3 | 15 | NA | NA | TRBV30 | CAWSTTTGPTDTQYF | TGTGCCTGGAGTACAACCACAGGACCCACAGATACGCAGTATTTT
TRBJ1-5 | 15 | NA | NA | TRBV6-6 | CASRVLVYSNQLQHF | TGTGCCAGCAGGGTACTGGTCTATAGCAATCAGCTCCAGCATTTT
TRBJ2-5 | 16 | many | NA | TRBV15 | CATSRNSLGIGGSQYF | TGTGCCACCAGCAGGAATTCGCTCGGCATAGGGGGGTCCCAGTACTTC
TRBJ1-1 | 13 | many | NA | TRBV7-3 | CASSLTLDSEAFF | TGTGCCAGCAGCTTAACCCTAGACAGTGAAGCTTTCTTT